The 28 T cell receptor beta chains listed next were all sequenced from one sample in a study of human T cells and chemical hapten exposure. Using its own MiXCR run on the RACE reads, TCRdb lists one record per CDR3 protein. The profile shows about 300,000 distinct CDR3 sequences, approximately 5% of them singletons. Time point indicated: pre-sensitization, week 0. Treatment noted: therapeutic diphenylcyclopropenone sensitization with weekly scalp DPC. This material consisted of whole blood, taken in connection with sensitization to the hapten diphenylcyclopropenone (DPC). These receptors all come from a woman between 18 and 30 years old with alopecia areata. Some clones in this sample may be carry-over from other donors' samples.

This clonotype turned up a few times. V gene TRBV25-1 combines with J gene TRBJ2-7, with 7 bases fitting TRBD1. Germline values: CDR1 MGHDK, CDR2 SYGVNS. V gave up 4 bases and J gave up 0 bases; unmatched junction bases: 6. CDR3 size: 15 residues. CDR3: CASSGWTGYSYEQYF. CDR3 bases: TGTGCCAGCAGTGGATGGACAGGATACTCCTACGAGCAGTACTTC.

In its sample, this clonotype was seen many times. The chain links TRBV6-5 to TRBJ1-1, with D tentatively TRBD1 (6 bases). Germline V lookup: CDR1 MNHEY, CDR2 SVGAGI. Between the trimmed V and J ends, which lost 4 bases and 3 bases, there was a span of 12 bases. CDR3 length: 14 amino acids. The CDR3 region is CASSSGGLDTEAFF. As DNA, the CDR3 is TGTGCCAGCAGTTCGGGGGGGCTGGACACTGAAGCTTTCTTT.

V usage is TRBV4-2 and J usage is TRBJ2-3, with 10 bases matching TRBD2. This CDR3 region has 15 residues. The J segment lost 4 bases and the V segment lost 3 bases, leaving 4 bases of the junction unmatched. In germline, CDR1 is LGHNA, CDR2 YNFKEQ. The CDR3 sequence is CASSQSGGVADTQYF. In nucleotides, the CDR3 is TGTGCCAGCAGCCAGAGCGGGGGGGTGGCAGATACGCAGTATTTT.

The gene calls are TRBV6-2 or TRBV6-3 and TRBJ2-1; D unclear. Germline V gene data show CDR1 as MNHEY and CDR2 as SVGEGT. V lost 2 bases and J lost 6, with 8 bases in between. The length of the CDR3 is 13 residues. The CDR3 loop is CASSYTEPNEQFF. CDR3 bases: TGTGCCAGCAGTTACACGGAGCCCAATGAGCAGTTCTTC.

This clonotype has at least ten counts. The chain employs TRBV10-3 and TRBJ1-3; D unresolved. Trimming shortened V by 4 bases and J by 0 bases, and 7 bases separated the two germline ends. CDR3 size: 14 residues. Germline values: CDR1 ENHRY, CDR2 SYGVKD. The CDR3, as DNA: TGTGCCATCAGTGCCCGCTACTCTGGAAACACCATATATTTT. Its translation is CAISARYSGNTIYF.

This clonotype was detected a few times. The chain employs TRBV20-1 and TRBJ2-3; D unclear. V dropped 0 bases and J dropped 5 bases, with 12 bases sitting between them. CDR1 and CDR2 from the germline V gene are DFQATT and SNEGSKA (reference sequence). There are 14 residues in the CDR3. The CDR3 protein is CSARDRTLRDTQYF. The CDR3 nucleotides are TGCAGTGCTAGAGATAGGACGCTAAGAGATACGCAGTATTTT.

This clonotype was seen a few times. The V and J genes are TRBV7-8 and TRBJ2-3, with D tentatively TRBD1 or TRBD2 (6 bases each). CDR3 length: 16 residues. CDR1 and CDR2 from the germline V gene are SGHVS and FQNEAQ. The V gene lost 5 bases and the J gene lost 2 bases, with 17 bases spanning the gap. Here the CDR3 DNA reads TGTGCCAGCAGCCATTTTGGGGGGCGGGACACAGATACGCAGTATTTT. Its translation is CASSHFGGRDTDTQYF.

V is TRBV6-6 and J is TRBJ2-5, with TRBD1 matching over 12 bases. The CDR3 consists of 16 residues. Germline V gives CDR1 MNHNY, CDR2 SVGAGI (reference sequence). With V trimmed by 8 bases and J by 2 bases, 9 bases remained unmatched. For the CDR3, the DNA is TGTGCCAGCCAGGGGACAGGGGGCCCCTTGCAAGAGACCCAGTACTTC. Its translation is CASQGTGGPLQETQYF.

Remarks on this clonotype: This clone may be a read error of a much larger clone one base away. The rearrangement links TRBV6-2 or TRBV6-3 to TRBJ2-7; D is unclear. V was trimmed by 1 base and J by 0 bases, leaving 1 base between them. This CDR3 comprises 12 residues. The germline gives CDR1 MNHEY, CDR2 SVGEGT. The CDR3 DNA reads as TGTGCCAGCAGTTACTTCTCCTACGAGCAGTACTTC. Its translation is CASSYFSYEQYF.

This clonotype was detected ten times or more. The chain couples TRBV29-1 to TRBJ1-3, with TRBD1 matching 8 bases. Germline CDR1 reads SQVTM; CDR2 reads ANQGSEA. Unmatched junction bases numbered 2, after V lost 4 bases and J lost 0 bases. This CDR3 has 14 amino acids. In DNA, the CDR3 is TGCAGCGTTGCAGGGGGCGTCTCTGGAAACACCATATATTTT. Translated: CSVAGGVSGNTIYF. Full variable domain (outside the CDR3, taken from reference TRBV29-1 and TRBJ1-3): SAVISQKPSRDICQRGTSLTIQCQVDSQVTMMFWYRQQPGQSLTLIATANQGSEATYESGFVIDKFPISRPNLTFSTLTVSNMSPEDSSIYLCSVAGGVSGNTIYFGEGSWLTVV.

This clonotype occurred many times. The chain combines TRBV9 with TRBJ2-3; TRBD2 matches 7 bases. This CDR3 spans 17 amino acids. V was clipped by 0 bases and J by 2 bases; unmatched bases: 9. Per germline, CDR1 SGDLS and CDR2 YYNGEE. CDR3 in amino acids: CASSVDGAGSHTDTQYF. DNA of the CDR3: TGTGCCAGCAGCGTAGATGGAGCGGGGAGCCACACAGATACGCAGTATTTT.

A few counts support this clonotype. The chain links TRBV11-2 to TRBJ1-1, with TRBD1 identical over 7 bases. Germline assignment: CDR1 SGHAT and CDR2 FQNNGV. This CDR3 has 14 amino acids. Trimming cost V 5 bases and J 8 bases; bases outside gene matches: 11. The CDR3 is CASSRALEGAEAFF. The CDR3 region has the DNA TGTGCCAGCAGCCGAGCTCTGGAGGGGGCCGAAGCTTTCTTT.

At least ten counts were recorded for this clonotype. The chain has TRBV2 and TRBJ2-4, with D perhaps TRBD1 (6 bases). Per germline, CDR1 SNHLY and CDR2 FYNNEI. Trimming took 6 bases from V and 8 from J, leaving 14 bases between them. The CDR3 runs to 13 residues. The CDR3 loop is CASRLEQGDIQYF. In DNA form, the CDR3 reads TGTGCCAGCAGGTTGGAACAGGGAGACATTCAGTACTTC.

This clonotype has a handful of counts. The V and J genes are TRBV7-2 and TRBJ2-3, with 8 bases that match TRBD1. V dropped 5 bases and J dropped 7; count of bases not matched to a gene: 14. CDR1 is SGHTA and CDR2 is FQGNSA in the germline V gene. CDR3 length equals 16 residues. In nucleotides, the CDR3 is TGTGCCAGCAGCCTCGCATCGATTCAGGGGGCCCATACGCAGTATTTT. Translation: CASSLASIQGAHTQYF.

This clonotype has ten or more counts. J is TRBJ2-1 and V is TRBV9; D is uncertain. Germline V gene data show CDR1 as SGDLS and CDR2 as YYNGEE. The CDR3 has 13 amino acids. With 0 bases removed from V and 9 bases from J, the gap between germline ends came to 10 bases. As DNA, the CDR3 is TGTGCCAGCAGCGTAGCTGGGATCGGTGAGCAGTTCTTC. This encodes CASSVAGIGEQFF. The full variable domain, rest sourced from reference TRBV9 and TRBJ2-1, is DSGVTQTPKHLITATGQRVTLRCSPRSGDLSVYWYQQSLDQGLQFLIQYYNGEERAKGNILERFSAQQFPDLHSELNLSSLELGDSALYFCASSVAGIGEQFFGPGTRLTVL.

This chain joins TRBV25-1 and TRBJ1-1, with TRBD1 as a possible D gene (6 bases). The CDR3 is made up of 14 amino acids. Trimming pared 5 bases from V and 7 bases from J, leaving 17 bases between. Germline V gene sequence: CDR1 MGHDK, CDR2 SYGVNS. As DNA, the CDR3 is TGTGCCAGCAGTACCGGGGGCGCGATGGGTGAAGCTTTCTTT. Translating gives CASSTGGAMGEAFF.

This clonotype has just a few counts. This sequence joins TRBV20-1 and TRBJ1-5; no clear D. Germline V gene data show CDR1 as DFQATT and CDR2 as SNEGSKA (reference sequence). This CDR3 comprises 14 residues. With 3 bases removed from V and 3 bases from J, the gap between germline ends came to 12 bases. The CDR3 reads CSARDPWANQPQHF. The CDR3 DNA sequence: TGCAGTGCTAGGGACCCTTGGGCCAATCAGCCCCAGCATTTT.

This clonotype was counted a few times. The chain employs TRBV20-1 and TRBJ2-7, with 11 bases identical to TRBD2. The germline V gene encodes CDR1 DFQATT and CDR2 SNEGSKA (reference sequence). After removal of 6 bases from V and 0 bases from J, the junction contained 4 bases not matched to a gene. The CDR3 contains 14 residues. The CDR3 DNA is TGCAGTGCCACCGGGACTAGCGGCTCCTACGAGCAGTACTTC. Amino acid sequence: CSATGTSGSYEQYF.

At least ten counts were recorded for this clonotype. The rearrangement joins TRBV27 to TRBJ1-5; D is uncertain. V lost 2 bases to trimming and J lost 1 base, with 6 bases between them. The CDR3 runs to 14 residues. Per the germline V gene, CDR1 is MNHEY and CDR2 is SMNVEV (reference sequence). The CDR3 loop reads CASSLVRSNQPQHF. The CDR3 DNA reads as TGTGCCAGCAGTTTAGTGCGGAGCAATCAGCCCCAGCATTTT.

This clonotype was picked up many times. J is TRBJ2-3 and V is TRBV6-1; D ambiguous. Germline CDR1 is MNHNS and CDR2 is SASEGT. Trimming cost V 1 base and J 7 bases, with 12 bases left between them. The CDR3 contains 14 residues. This chain's CDR3 is CASSEGAGSYTQYF. The CDR3 nucleotides are TGTGCCAGCAGTGAAGGGGCAGGCAGCTATACGCAGTATTTT.

Only a few counts were recorded for this clonotype. V is TRBV7-2 and J is TRBJ2-6; tentative D call: TRBD1 (6 bases). The length of the CDR3 is 15 residues. Germline V CDR1 and CDR2: SGHTA, FQGNSA. With 7 bases removed from V and 2 bases from J, the gap between germline ends came to 12 bases. The CDR3 sequence is CASNRQVTGANVLTF. In DNA form, the CDR3 reads TGTGCCAGCAACAGACAGGTGACTGGGGCCAACGTCCTGACTTTC.

This clonotype has just a few counts. The chain has TRBV12-5 and TRBJ2-3; the D gene is possibly TRBD1 (6 bases). The CDR3 is 13 amino acids. Germline CDR1 and CDR2: LGHNT and FRNRAP. V was shortened by 0 bases and J by 5 bases, with 6 bases between the two germline ends. The CDR3 is CASGLVGGDTQYF. CDR3 DNA: TGTGCTAGTGGTTTGGTAGGGGGAGATACGCAGTATTTT.

This clonotype was recorded a few times. The chain employs TRBV6-5 and TRBJ2-3; either TRBD1 or TRBD2 may supply D (5 bases each). V gave up 2 bases and J gave up 2 bases, with 14 bases separating them. Germline V CDR1 and CDR2: MNHEY, SVGAGI. The CDR3 runs 16 residues. The CDR3 DNA sequence: TGTGCCAGCAGTTACGAAAGGGACCTCCCCACAGATACGCAGTATTTT. It is translated as CASSYERDLPTDTQYF.

This clonotype has at least ten counts. The V call is TRBV20-1, the J call TRBJ2-4, with 8 bases that match TRBD1. The CDR3 covers 14 residues. V gave up 4 bases and J gave up 3 bases; unmatched junction bases: 5. Germline V gene lookup returns CDR1 DFQATT and CDR2 SNEGSKA (reference sequence). DNA for the CDR3: TGCAGTGCTATTAATACAGGGGGCAAAAACATTCAGTACTTC. It yields the protein CSAINTGGKNIQYF.

A few counts support this clonotype. V usage is TRBV20-1 and J usage is TRBJ1-1; the D is unclear. Germline V gene lookup returns CDR1 DFQATT and CDR2 SNEGSKA (reference sequence). CDR3 size: 15 residues. Trimming stripped 5 bases from V and 4 bases from J, with 20 bases between. The CDR3 protein is CSAGEGGRLSTEAFF. For the CDR3, the DNA is TGCAGTGCTGGGGAGGGAGGGCGTTTGAGCACTGAAGCTTTCTTT.

The chain recombines TRBV20-1 with TRBJ1-2; D perhaps matches TRBD1 (6 bases). V was cut by 0 bases and J by 4 bases, with 12 bases left in between. This CDR3 has 14 amino acids. CDR1 is DFQATT, CDR2 SNEGSKA, per germline (reference sequence). As DNA, the CDR3 is TGCAGTGCTAGAGATTACAGGACAGCCTATGGCTACACCTTC. It specifies CSARDYRTAYGYTF.

The chain links TRBV7-3 to TRBJ1-1; D gene unclear. The germline V and J ends were trimmed by 5 bases and 2 bases, with 9 bases remaining between them. Germline CDR1 and CDR2: SGHTA and FQGTGA. The CDR3 has 13 amino acids. Written as DNA, the CDR3 is TGTGCCAGCAGCCCAGAAAGAAACACTGAAGCTTTCTTT. Residues: CASSPERNTEAFF.

V and J are TRBV11-2 and TRBJ2-1, with unresolved D. The CDR3 runs to 14 residues. Germline V gives CDR1 SGHAT, CDR2 FQNNGV. Trimming removed 8 bases at V and 2 bases at J, with 13 bases between. CDR3 DNA sequence: TGTGCCAGCCGCGGCAGGTTAGCCTACAATGAGCAGTTCTTC. It yields the protein CASRGRLAYNEQFF. Variable domain in full (rest from reference TRBV11-2 and TRBJ2-1): EAGVAQSPRYKIIEKRQSVAFWCNPISGHATLYWYQQILGQGPKLLIQFQNNGVVDDSQLPKDRFSAERLKGVDSTLKIQPAKLEDSAVYLCASRGRLAYNEQFFGPGTRLTVL.